This TCR beta chain was sequenced in a study of shared clonotypes between healthy human individuals (dated by TCRdb to 2020 to 2022). As for the study more broadly: The cohort comprised a couple of women and a few men aged 18 to 49 years. For each donor, CD4 naive and CD4 memory were each given three plates, CD8 naive was given two plates, and CD8 memory was given one plate. The study deeply sequenced blood TCR repertoires of about 5 healthy adults to estimate repertoire size and the extent of clonotype sharing between individuals. To increase sequencing depth and limit assay-specific biases, TCR repertoire library preparation and sequencing were carried out by different laboratories using diverse techniques. Leukapheresis yielded between about 0.94 and 8.9 billion PBMCs per donor.

Study-wide conclusions, independent of this receptor: Pairwise subsampling indicated that sequencing depth was expected to affect the degree of clonotype sharing among donors. The genetic and exposure-history diversity represented was limited by the small number of donors. Estimated clonotype richness was generally larger for naive than for memory subsets. Sampling was restricted to blood, and TCR repertoires in tissues likely differ from the TCR repertoires found in blood. Rarefaction of sorted-subset datasets indicated incomplete sequencing despite the large sequencing depth. Across four donors, roughly 5.4% of naive CD4, roughly 3.5% of naive CD8, about 2.3% of memory CD4, and under 0.45% of memory CD8 clonotypes were shared. Higher generation probabilities were observed for clonotypes shared by all four sorted-subset donors than for non-shared clonotypes.

V is clipped by 2 bases and J by 0 bases, and the sequence between their germline boundaries is 17 bases long. The CDR3 has 18 amino acids, counting the end cysteine and phenylalanine. Only the CDR3 region is kept as DNA, spanning 54 bases read in frame from base 1. The germline V gene supplies CDR1 MDHEN and CDR2 SYDVKM. Using the deep immunoSEQ assay, multiplex PCR amplified TCR CDR3 regions from genomic DNA. Extracted genomic DNA from each cell subset was distributed evenly across all wells of several immunoSEQ 96-well plates, and each plate was treated as a replicate. For sorted subsets, each replicate PCR was loaded with 200 ng genomic DNA, equivalent to approximately 27,000 T cell genomes. The purified libraries were quantified using a Qubit 3.0 fluorometer, sized with a Bioanalyzer 2100, and then quantified again using the KAPA Library Quantification kit. A separate single-read 150-cycle Illumina NextSeq 550 flow cell was used to sequence each immunoSEQ 96-well plate. Per the authors' processing: Because the immunoSEQ output held only junctional sequences and lacked quality scores, the filtering could not match the filtering applied to full-length reads. Sequences were annotated with PyIR, a Python wrapper for IgBLAST v1.9, using IMGT germline references to assign V/J genes and CDR3. Reads were removed for weak V/J assignments (E-value above 1e-6), missing CDR3, stop codons, out-of-frame junctions, or ambiguous translated residues. V3J clonotypes were defined as sequences sharing the same inferred V gene, J gene, and CDR3 amino acid sequence. Percentage overlap between repertoires was calculated by dividing the number of shared unique clonotypes by the size of the smaller repertoire. Three approaches were used to assess repertoire richness: RTK rarefaction, the Chao1 estimator, and Recon v2.1 estimates of unobserved clonotypes. Generation probabilities were computed with OLGA for all TCRbeta clonotypes obtained by the gDNA method from a few donors. Imported from immuneACCESS, the table was reduced by TCRdb to in-frame sequences with V and J called. These copies leave out some clones; in studies compared against another copy, an unresolved V gene accounts for under half, and the cause of the remainder is not known. D and trimming were read from the DNA, whereas the V and J calls and clone size are those reported in that table. Across this sample there are 850,000 to 1,100,000 clones, with around 77% seen only once. The top ten clones comprise about 0.94% of the sample.

As for this clone: Its antigen specificity is not known. No qualities accompany the bases; no much larger clone lies one base away.

Healthy HIV-negative adults with no recently reported acute infections or vaccinations were included as donors. Only Caucasian adults living in Nashville, Tennessee, USA were represented among the donors. CD4+ T cells were enriched by magnetic negative selection, after which naive cells were positively selected on CD45RA and the negative fraction was taken as the memory subset. Blood was obtained by leukapheresis, after which PBMCs were separated by Ficoll-Histopaque density gradient centrifugation and cryopreserved in liquid nitrogen vapor phase. Purity and quantity of every magnetically sorted T cell population were checked by analytical flow cytometry. Each sorted fraction had its genomic DNA isolated and then quantified by UV absorbance on a Nanodrop 2000c.

The sequenced sample was memory CD4+ T cells from PBMCs. The cell subset or site label of this sample denotes: CD45RA-negative fraction. The clonotype comes from a young man in good health. Some clones in this sample may be carry-over from other donors' samples. The chain is assembled from TRBV28 and TRBJ1-5, with the D gene too uncertain to name. At the DNA level, the sequence is TGTGCCAGCAGTTTAAGTTCGTGGGCAGCTTATAGCAATCAGCCCCAGCATTTT. This gives the protein CASSLSSWAAYSNQPQHF.